Below, one T cell receptor beta chain is given with its context. Its matching antigen is unknown. Trimming cost V 7 bases and J 6 bases; bases outside gene matches: 17. The CDR3 length is 19 residues. Germline CDR1 is MDHEN and CDR2 is SYDVKM. This entry belongs to a study of cytomegalovirus exposure and HLA in healthy donors. Study-wide findings and caveats: Rarity marked most TCR sequences, yet some public TCRs occurred in many donors. In vitro, three CMV-associated chains proved specific for CMV antigens.

Sequencing was performed with immunoSEQ multiplex PCR; in TCRdb, only in-frame clones are kept and a portion is missing. The sample contains about 73,000 clones, around 96% of which appear only once. This rearrangement joins TRBV28 to TRBJ2-2; 13 bases line up with TRBD2. The sequencing sample was made of PBMCs. This receptor was taken from a young man in good health and CMV-seronegative. DNA for the CDR3: TGTGCCAGCATATGGGCGGGACTAGCGGGACAAGGAGGGGCCGGGGAGCTGTTTTTT. This encodes CASIWAGLAGQGGAGELFF.